These 27 T cell receptor beta chains share one sample of origin, sequenced in a study of blood T cell repertoires in COVID-19. Some clones are missing from TCRdb's copy, which holds only in-frame ones; the method was immunoSEQ multiplex PCR. The table lists about 300,000 clones, around 89% of them singletons. The sequenced material came from peripheral blood. These receptors were taken from a woman aged 30 to 39 with COVID-19, enrolled during active disease.

The J gene is TRBJ1-1, the V gene TRBV10-3; TRBD1 matches 8 bases. In germline, CDR1 is ENHRY, CDR2 SYGVKD. This CDR3 contains 15 residues. V dropped 5 bases and J dropped 1; count of bases not matched to a gene: 6. CDR3 sequence (DNA): TGTGCCATCAGTTCGGGACAGGTTTCGAACACTGAAGCTTTCTTT. Its translation: CAISSGQVSNTEAFF.

This chain connects TRBV11-2 to TRBJ2-7; TRBD2 matches 7 bases. CDR3 length equals 15 residues. V dropped 5 bases and J dropped 4; count of bases not matched to a gene: 11. CDR1 SGHAT and CDR2 FQNNGV come from the germline V gene. CDR3 sequence (DNA): TGTGCCAGCAGCGCCAGACTAGCTCTGGGGTACGAGCAGTACTTC. Translating gives CASSARLALGYEQYF.

The rearrangement links TRBV18 to TRBJ2-3; 15 positions match TRBD2. Per germline, CDR1 KGHSH and CDR2 LQKENI. The CDR3 is 17 residues long. V shed 3 bases, J shed 4 bases, and the junction held 5 bases outside the gene matches. In nucleotides, the CDR3 is TGTGCCAGCTCACCCCCGGGACTAGCGGGGGGCGCAGATACGCAGTATTTT. This sequence encodes CASSPPGLAGGADTQYF.

The genes are TRBV27 and TRBJ2-3; D unclear. Trimming removed 5 bases from V and 3 bases from J, with 6 bases in between. The CDR3 contains 12 residues. The germline V gene encodes CDR1 MNHEY and CDR2 SMNVEV (reference sequence). The DNA for the CDR3 is TGTGCCAGCAGTCAACAAACAGATACGCAGTATTTT. Its protein product is CASSQQTDTQYF.

This chain connects TRBV24-1 to TRBJ2-1, with D unclear. V lost 2 bases and J 8 bases, leaving 21 bases between the germline ends. Germline CDR1 reads KGHDR; CDR2 reads SFDVKD. CDR3 length: 17 amino acids. CDR3 DNA: TGTGCCACCAGTGATTCGAAGTCCCGATTTACAATCTATGAGCAGTTCTTC. It translates to CATSDSKSRFTIYEQFF.

The chain joins TRBV7-6 to TRBJ1-1; D is undetermined. The CDR3 is 15 residues long. Germline V gene lookup returns CDR1 SGHVS and CDR2 FNYEAQ. The V gene lost 0 bases and the J gene lost 0 bases, with 8 bases spanning the gap. The CDR3 spells CASSLAEDMNTEAFF. DNA of the CDR3: TGTGCCAGCAGCTTAGCGGAAGACATGAACACTGAAGCTTTCTTT.

The chain employs TRBV24-1 and TRBJ2-2; weak D call: TRBD1 (6 bases). The CDR3 is made up of 14 amino acids. The germline CDR1 and CDR2 sequences are KGHDR and SFDVKD. V was shortened by 7 bases and J by 3 bases, with 11 bases between the two germline ends. In nucleotides, the CDR3 is TGTGCCACCAGCAGGGGATTCGACACCGGGGAGCTGTTTTTT. As protein: CATSRGFDTGELFF.

Of note for this clone: This specimen includes other DNA sequences encoding the same CDR3. In DNA, the CDR3 is TGTGCCAGCAGTTACGGGGGCACTGGCACAGATACGCAGTATTTT. This gives the protein CASSYGGTGTDTQYF. This chain links TRBV6-5 with TRBJ2-3; TRBD1 might be the D (6 bases). This CDR3 is built from 15 residues. CDR1 is MNHEY and CDR2 is SVGAGI in the germline V gene. Trimming removed 2 bases from V and 1 base from J, with 10 bases in between.

This chain links TRBV6-5 with TRBJ1-5, with D hard to call. The CDR3 is 14 amino acids. Germline values: CDR1 MNHEY, CDR2 SVGAGI. V gave up 6 bases and J gave up 2 bases, with 11 bases separating them. The CDR3 spells CASRADWGNQPQHF. In nucleotides, the CDR3 is TGTGCCAGCAGGGCGGATTGGGGCAATCAGCCCCAGCATTTT.

The chain links TRBV5-3 to TRBJ1-5; 7 bases line up with TRBD1. TRBV5-3 is designated an ORF whose function remains uncertain. The V gene end was trimmed by 6 bases and the J gene end by 5 bases; junction bases not matched to a gene: 5. This CDR3 is built from 13 residues. The DNA of the CDR3 is TGTGCCAGAAAACTCCAGGGGGATCAGCCCCAGCATTTT. As protein: CARKLQGDQPQHF.

J is TRBJ2-1 and V is TRBV12-3 or TRBV12-4; tentative D call: TRBD1 (5 bases). Trimming stripped 4 bases from V and 8 bases from J, with 9 bases between. This CDR3 comprises 12 residues. CDR3 nucleotides: TGTGCCAGCAGTTGGCAGGGCCATGAGCAGTTCTTC. Protein sequence: CASSWQGHEQFF.

V and J are TRBV24-1 and TRBJ1-1; TRBD1 matches at 9 bases. V shed 5 bases and J 4 bases; nucleotides not matched to a gene: 16. The CDR3 contains 18 residues. Germline V gene lookup returns CDR1 KGHDR and CDR2 SFDVKD. DNA for the CDR3: TGTGCCACCAGTGCACCACCGGGACAGGGTAGTGGTATCACTGAAGCTTTCTTT. Translation gives CATSAPPGQGSGITEAFF.

V is TRBV7-9 and J is TRBJ1-5; 11 bases align to TRBD1. The CDR3 has 15 residues. Germline CDR1 and CDR2: SEHNR and FQNEAQ (reference sequence). V lost 3 bases, J lost 5 bases, and 3 bases stayed unmatched. The chain's CDR3 is CASSFTGQGDQPQHF. For the CDR3, the DNA is TGTGCCAGCAGCTTTACGGGACAGGGGGATCAGCCCCAGCATTTT.

This sequence joins TRBV7-9 and TRBJ1-2, with D tentatively TRBD1 (5 bases). Germline values: CDR1 SEHNR, CDR2 FQNEAQ (reference sequence). Trimming stripped 5 bases from V and 8 bases from J, with 21 bases between. The CDR3 contains 15 residues. The CDR3 loop is CASSDKNVGAQGYTF. The CDR3 bases are TGTGCCAGCAGCGACAAGAATGTAGGGGCGCAGGGCTACACCTTC.

The J gene is TRBJ2-3, the V gene TRBV3-1 (or the pseudogene TRBV3-2); 8 bases are shared with TRBD1. The CDR3 is made up of 17 amino acids. Germline V gene lookup returns CDR1 LGHDT and CDR2 YNNKEL (reference sequence). After removal of 0 bases from V and 2 bases from J, the junction contained 7 bases not matched to a gene. The CDR3, as DNA: TGTGCCAGCAGCCAAGATCCAGGGGGCTACCTCACAGATACGCAGTATTTT. It is translated as CASSQDPGGYLTDTQYF.

V gene TRBV6-5 combines with J gene TRBJ2-2, with TRBD1 matching over 10 bases. Trimming at V came to 7 bases and at J to 6 bases, leaving 8 bases not matched to a gene. The CDR3 is 15 residues long. Per germline, CDR1 MNHEY and CDR2 SVGAGI. The CDR3, as DNA: TGTGCCAGCACCCAGACAGGGGGCTGGTCCGGGGAGCTGTTTTTT. Translation: CASTQTGGWSGELFF.

The rearrangement links TRBV6-2 or TRBV6-3 to TRBJ1-2; D gene ambiguous. Per the germline V gene, CDR1 is MNHEY and CDR2 is SVGEGT. This CDR3 contains 14 residues. Trimming took 6 bases from V and 0 from J, leaving 11 bases between them. CDR3 sequence: CASSQTTPNYGYTF. CDR3 nucleotides: TGTGCCAGCAGCCAAACCACTCCTAACTATGGCTACACCTTC.

The rearrangement joins TRBV6-6 to TRBJ1-5, with 8 bases identical to TRBD1. The CDR3 contains 13 residues. V gave up 2 bases and J gave up 7 bases; unmatched junction bases: 1. Germline V lookup: CDR1 MNHNY, CDR2 SVGAGI (reference sequence). CDR3 sequence reads: CASSYDRGQPQHF. For the CDR3, the DNA is TGTGCCAGCAGTTACGACAGGGGCCAGCCCCAGCATTTT.

This clone came up once. The chain uses TRBV19 and TRBJ1-2; 8 bases agree with TRBD1. J gave up 5 bases and V 4 bases, and 12 bases lay outside the gene matches. CDR1 and CDR2 from the germline V gene are LNHDA and SQIVND (reference sequence). The CDR3 length is 16 residues. The CDR3 is CASSNPGAGGNYGYTF. DNA of the CDR3: TGTGCCAGTAGTAACCCCGGCGCAGGGGGCAATTATGGCTACACCTTC.

CDR3 sequence reads: CASSLGLAGRETQYF. Here the CDR3 DNA reads TGTGCCAGCAGCTTGGGACTAGCGGGGAGAGAGACCCAGTACTTC. V gene TRBV7-2 combines with J gene TRBJ2-5, with 13 positions matching TRBD2. This CDR3 contains 15 residues. Germline-derived CDR1 and CDR2 are SGHTA and FQGNSA. V was clipped by 3 bases and J by 4 bases; unmatched bases: 2. The whole variable domain, filled in from reference TRBV7-2 and TRBJ2-5, reads GAGVSQSPSNKVTEKGKDVELRCDPISGHTALYWYRQSLGQGLEFLIYFQGNSAPDKSGLPSDRFSAERTGGSVSTLTIQRTQQEDSAVYLCASSLGLAGRETQYFGPGTRLLVL.

The CDR3: CASRRTGASNQPQHF. Written as DNA, the CDR3 is TGTGCCAGCAGGAGGACAGGGGCAAGCAATCAGCCCCAGCATTTT. This rearrangement joins TRBV28 to TRBJ1-5; TRBD1 agrees at 9 bases. Germline V CDR1 and CDR2: MDHEN, SYDVKM. J was trimmed by 1 base and V by 6 bases; bases with no gene match: 4. The CDR3 loop spans 15 amino acids.

The chain joins TRBV6-4 to TRBJ2-1; perhaps TRBD2 as D (7 bases). The germline V gene has CDR1 MRHNA and CDR2 SNTAGT. Trimming left V 3 bases short and J 9 bases short, with 15 bases between. The CDR3 is 14 amino acids. The CDR3 region has the DNA TGTGCCAGCAGTGATGGGGGCGGCGGGGGTGAGCAGTTCTTC. Translated, it gives CASSDGGGGGEQFF.

The rearrangement uses TRBV29-1 and TRBJ1-1; D perhaps matches TRBD1 (5 bases). The length of the CDR3 is 12 residues. CDR1 is SQVTM, CDR2 ANQGSEA, per germline. Trimming removed 5 bases at V and 7 bases at J, with 14 bases between. The CDR3 spells CSVKLGGGEAFF. The DNA for the CDR3 is TGCAGCGTTAAGTTGGGGGGTGGTGAAGCTTTCTTT.

This clone occurred a few times. The chain joins TRBV7-2 to TRBJ2-7, with 8 bases fitting TRBD1. CDR1 is SGHTA and CDR2 is FQGNSA in the germline V gene. The CDR3 consists of 16 residues. The trim removed 0 bases at V and 2 bases at J, leaving 6 bases unmatched. In DNA, the CDR3 is TGTGCCAGCAGCTTAGCCGGGACAGGTGCCACCTACGAGCAGTACTTC. This sequence encodes CASSLAGTGATYEQYF.

V gene TRBV6-1 combines with J gene TRBJ2-3; D remains unclear. Trimming shortened V by 1 base and J by 4 bases, and 6 bases separated the two germline ends. Germline-derived CDR1 and CDR2 are MNHNS and SASEGT. There are 13 residues in the CDR3. The CDR3 spells CASSEVPSDTQYF. The CDR3 DNA is TGTGCCAGCAGTGAAGTCCCATCAGATACGCAGTATTTT.

This sequence joins TRBV6-2 or TRBV6-3 and TRBJ1-2; 8 bases match TRBD1. The CDR3 runs 13 residues. J gave up 9 bases and V 0 bases, and 3 bases lay outside the gene matches. Germline loops: CDR1 MNHEY, CDR2 SVGEGT. CDR3 nucleotides: TGTGCCAGCAGTTACTCGACAGGGGAACGCTACACCTTC. This translates into CASSYSTGERYTF.

The CDR3 DNA reads TGTGCCAGCAGCTTAGACGGTCAATCTGGCTACACCTTC. It codes for CASSLDGQSGYTF. J is TRBJ1-2 and V is TRBV7-9; D is unclear. The CDR3 runs 13 residues. Trimming left V 1 base short and J 7 bases short, with 10 bases between. Germline V gene lookup returns CDR1 SEHNR and CDR2 FQNEAQ (reference sequence). Full variable domain (missing parts from reference TRBV7-9 and TRBJ1-2): DTGVSQNPRHKITKRGQNVTFRCDPISEHNRLYWYRQTLGQGPEFLTYFQNEAQLEKSRLLSDRFSAERPKGSFSTLEIQRTEQGDSAMYLCASSLDGQSGYTFGSGTRLTVV.